This T cell receptor beta chain was sequenced during a study of blood T cell repertoires in COVID-19. J was trimmed by 8 bases and V by 4 bases; bases with no gene match: 6. Germline loops: CDR1 MNHEY, CDR2 SVGAGI. The CDR3 loop spans 14 amino acids. Sequencing used immunoSEQ multiplex PCR; TCRdb keeps in-frame clones, though not all of them. The profile shows 140,000 to 150,000 clones, less than 90% of them singletons. The chain uses TRBV6-5 and TRBJ2-1; 9 bases map to TRBD2. The receptor was isolated from a woman aged 45-65 years who had been exposed to COVID-19. The sample taken for sequencing was PBMCs or T cells enriched from blood (not recorded which). This chain's CDR3 is CASSSGTSFDEQFF. The DNA of the CDR3 is TGTGCCAGCAGTTCCGGGACTAGCTTCGATGAGCAGTTCTTC.